This entry features one TCR beta chain sequence. Its antigen remains unknown. In each sample, at least 6.5 million PBMCs were isolated. Per germline, CDR1 DFQATT and CDR2 SNEGSKA (reference sequence). The CDR3 extends over 16 amino acids. Trimming at V came to 1 base and at J to 6 bases, leaving 12 bases not matched to a gene. PCR was performed a second time for about 7 to 11 cycles using a sample-barcoded 5' primer and a J-beta primer mix. MiXCR, applied by TCRdb to the 5' RACE reads, yields one record per CDR3 protein. The data show some 1.8 million distinct CDR3 sequences, about two fifths seen once. The sample comes from a study of blood T cells in healthy people across ages. At the level of the study: About one barcoded beta molecule per two T cells was captured by template switching. Overall study findings and caveats: It was the long-lived donors that had more naive CD4+ cells and higher diversity than aged donors.

This TCR came from a human donor in good health. The rearrangement uses TRBV20-1 and TRBJ2-3; 8 positions agree with TRBD2. The source material was blood. The CDR3 coding sequence is TGCAGTGCTAGAGTAGGGGCGGGGGGTGACCCCGATACGCAGTATTTT. As protein: CSARVGAGGDPDTQYF.